This TCR beta chain comes out of a study of blood T cell repertoires in COVID-19. Across the study: The United States, Italy and Spain were the sources of the acute and convalescent COVID-19 samples. PBMCs, B-cell-depleted T cells, or T cells provided the cDNA or gDNA that made up the material.

This table comes from immunoSEQ multiplex PCR, and its TCRdb copy is limited to in-frame clones, with some not included. Of roughly 290,000 clones listed, around 85% are singletons. Germline V gene lookup returns CDR1 ENHRY and CDR2 SYGVKD. The CDR3 loop spans 16 amino acids. V lost 0 bases, J lost 5 bases, and 4 bases stayed unmatched. The chain uses TRBV10-3 and TRBJ1-4, with 9 bases lining up with TRBD1. The sample consisted of peripheral blood. This TCR was recovered from a woman in her forties or fifties with active or convalescent COVID-19. CDR3 nucleotide sequence: TGTGCCATCAGTGAGTCGAGCGGGACAGGGAATGAAAAACTGTTTTTT. Amino acid sequence: CAISESSGTGNEKLFF.